This T cell receptor beta chain was recovered during a study of blood T cell repertoires in COVID-19. Sequencing was performed with immunoSEQ multiplex PCR; in TCRdb, only in-frame clones are kept and a portion is missing. The sample yields fewer than 400,000 clones, approximately 83% seen once. This clone was observed once. Specimen: PBMCs or T cells enriched from blood (not recorded which). This TCR derives from a man under 40 who had recovered from COVID-19.

CDR3 loop: CASSFLSNTGELFF. The CDR3 coding sequence is TGCGCCAGCAGCTTTTTATCGAACACCGGGGAGCTGTTTTTT. This chain joins TRBV5-1 and TRBJ2-2; D is uncertain. Trimming cost V 2 bases and J 0 bases, with 5 bases left between them. Looked up from germline, CDR1 is SGHRS and CDR2 is YFSETQ. This CDR3 comprises 14 residues.